The clone carrying this T cell receptor beta chain was counted a few times. What it binds is not known. Unique molecular identifiers were used in preparing the TCRbeta library. Using its own MiXCR run on the PCR reads, TCRdb lists one record per CDR3 protein. The sample gives about 980,000 distinct CDR3 sequences, around 30% of which show up once; 25% to 35% is in the top ten. This sample was included in a study of T-cell reconstitution after alpha-beta-depleted transplantation in children. The CDR3 has 15 amino acids. Germline CDR1 and CDR2: MRHNA and SNTAGT. Trimming left V 4 bases short and J 2 bases short, with 13 bases between. Study-wide results and caveats: The origin of alpha-beta T cells about two months after transplant was reportedly several hundred expanded graft clones. The study traced high day-60 TCRbeta diversity in some patients to surviving recipient T cells and thymic progenitors. Fresh T-cell production supplied most of the T-cell counts and diversity seen one year after transplant.

The chain links TRBV6-4 to TRBJ2-3; tentative D call: TRBD2 (6 bases). Sequenced here: PBMCs, mostly from graft donor cells, sampled 360 days after TCRalphabeta/CD19-depleted stem cell transplant. This sequence was found in a boy under two years old who had a stem cell transplant for SCID, so the T cells may come from the graft donor. Written as DNA, the CDR3 is TGTGCCAGCAGTGTAACGGGGGTGAACACAGATACGCAGTATTTT. Protein product: CASSVTGVNTDTQYF.